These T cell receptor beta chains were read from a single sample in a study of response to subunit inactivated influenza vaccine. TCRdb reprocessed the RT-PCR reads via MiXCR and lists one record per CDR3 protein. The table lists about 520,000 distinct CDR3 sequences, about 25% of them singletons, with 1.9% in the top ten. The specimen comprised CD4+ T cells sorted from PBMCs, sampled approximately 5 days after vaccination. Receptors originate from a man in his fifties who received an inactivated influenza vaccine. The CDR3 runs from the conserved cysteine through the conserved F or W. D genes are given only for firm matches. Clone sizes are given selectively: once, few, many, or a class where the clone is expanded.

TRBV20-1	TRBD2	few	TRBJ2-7	CSARDRGRALSEQYF	TGCAGTGCTAGAGATCGGGGGAGGGCCCTATCCGAGCAGTACTTC
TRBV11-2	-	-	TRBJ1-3	CASSSLIGAVSFSGNTIYF	TGTGCCAGCAGCTCCCTGATCGGGGCTGTTTCTTTCTCTGGAAACACCATATATTTT
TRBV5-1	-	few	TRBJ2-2	CASRIDRANTGELFF	TGCGCCAGCAGAATAGACAGAGCGAACACCGGGGAGCTGTTTTTT
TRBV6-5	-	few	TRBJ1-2	CASSYSNRGLGGYTF	TGTGCCAGCAGTTACTCGAACCGGGGGCTGGGAGGCTACACCTTC
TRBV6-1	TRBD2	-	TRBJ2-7	CASSKGLAQELYEQYF	TGTGCCAGCAGTAAGGGACTAGCCCAAGAACTTTACGAGCAGTACTTC
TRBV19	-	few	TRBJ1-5	CATSSTGVGQPQHF	TGTGCCACCTCCTCGACAGGCGTGGGTCAGCCCCAGCATTTT
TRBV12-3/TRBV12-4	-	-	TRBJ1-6	CASSLVGSSPLHF	TGTGCCAGCAGTTTAGTTGGGAGTTCACCCCTCCACTTT
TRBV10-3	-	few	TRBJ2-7	CAIGEGLANNEQYF	TGTGCCATCGGTGAGGGGCTAGCGAACAACGAGCAGTACTTC
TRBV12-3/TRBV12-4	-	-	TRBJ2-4	CASSTRSRLNIQYF	TGTGCCAGCAGTACCCGCAGTAGATTAAACATTCAGTACTTC
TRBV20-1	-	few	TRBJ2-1	CSARGVVGRNEQFF	TGCAGTGCTAGAGGGGTAGTAGGGCGCAATGAGCAGTTCTTC
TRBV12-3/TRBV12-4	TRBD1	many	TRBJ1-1	CASTGQGISTEAFF	TGTGCCAGCACTGGACAGGGAATTTCCACTGAAGCTTTCTTT
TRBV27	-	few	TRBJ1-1	CASRPVMGDGLDEAFF	TGTGCCAGCAGGCCGGTGATGGGGGACGGTTTAGATGAAGCTTTCTTT
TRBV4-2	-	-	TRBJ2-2	CASSQHTNTGELFF	TGTGCCAGCAGCCAGCACACGAACACCGGGGAGCTGTTTTTT
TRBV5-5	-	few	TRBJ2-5	CASSLDTGGQETQYF	TGTGCCAGCAGCTTGGATACCGGGGGACAAGAGACCCAGTACTTC
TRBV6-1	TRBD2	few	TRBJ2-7	CASRGGTSSYEQYF	TGTGCCAGCAGGGGAGGGACTAGTTCCTACGAGCAGTACTTC
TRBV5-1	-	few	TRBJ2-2	CASSLWGSTNTGELFF	TGCGCCAGCAGCTTGTGGGGCAGTACGAACACCGGGGAGCTGTTTTTT
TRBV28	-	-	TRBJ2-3	CASSFIGPSTDTQYF	TGTGCCAGCAGTTTTATTGGTCCTAGCACAGATACGCAGTATTTT
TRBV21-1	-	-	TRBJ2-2	CASSKGRAPTGELFF	TGTGCCAGCAGCAAAGGAAGGGCCCCCACCGGGGAGCTGTTTTTT
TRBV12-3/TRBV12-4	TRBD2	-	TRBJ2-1	CASSELAEPVGEQFF	TGTGCCAGCAGTGAACTAGCGGAGCCCGTGGGTGAGCAGTTCTTC
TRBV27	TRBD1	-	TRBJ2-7	CASSYRNPGQGPYEQYF	TGTGCCAGCAGCTACAGGAACCCGGGACAGGGCCCTTACGAGCAGTACTTC
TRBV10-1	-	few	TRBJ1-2	CASSDGQAYTF	TGCGCCAGCAGTGATGGGCAGGCCTACACCTTC
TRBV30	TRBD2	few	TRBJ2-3	CAWSWGRETDTQYF	TGTGCCTGGAGCTGGGGGAGGGAGACAGATACGCAGTATTTT
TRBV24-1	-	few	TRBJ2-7	CATSPGAGNDHEQYF	TGTGCCACCAGTCCTGGTGCGGGGAACGATCACGAGCAGTACTTC
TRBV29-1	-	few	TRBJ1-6	CSVVVGVGSPLHF	TGCAGCGTTGTTGTAGGGGTGGGCTCACCCCTCCACTTT
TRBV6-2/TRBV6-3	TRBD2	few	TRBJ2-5	CASSQLGAGTETQYF	TGTGCCAGCAGTCAGCTGGGAGCGGGGACGGAGACCCAGTACTTC
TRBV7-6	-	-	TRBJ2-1	CASSRLPTRVYNEQFF	TGTGCCAGCAGCCGACTACCGACTCGGGTCTACAATGAGCAGTTCTTC
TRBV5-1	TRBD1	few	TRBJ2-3	CASSLATGGGVDTQYF	TGCGCCAGCAGCTTGGCCACAGGGGGTGGAGTAGATACGCAGTATTTT
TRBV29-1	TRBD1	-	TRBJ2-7	CSVRTGGEQYF	TGCAGCGTTCGGACAGGGGGCGAGCAGTACTTC
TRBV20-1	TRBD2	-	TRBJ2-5	CSAHLIAGGRQTQYF	TGCAGTGCTCACCTCATCGCGGGGGGTAGGCAAACCCAGTACTTC
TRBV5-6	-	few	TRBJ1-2	CASIFRGNYGYTF	TGTGCCAGCATTTTCAGGGGTAACTATGGCTACACCTTC
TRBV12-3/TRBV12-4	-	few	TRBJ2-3	CASTRRLGITADTQYF	TGTGCCAGCACGCGGCGGTTAGGGATAACCGCAGATACGCAGTATTTT
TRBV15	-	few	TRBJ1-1	CATSRNRANTEAFF	TGTGCCACCAGCAGGAACAGGGCTAACACTGAAGCTTTCTTT
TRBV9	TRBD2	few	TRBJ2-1	CASSVGFKLAGAKSSYNEQFF	TGTGCCAGCAGCGTAGGTTTCAAACTAGCGGGGGCCAAGAGCTCCTACAATGAGCAGTTCTTC
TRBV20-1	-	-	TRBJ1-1	CSAPRGRGTEAFF	TGCAGTGCCCCACGGGGTCGAGGCACTGAAGCTTTCTTT
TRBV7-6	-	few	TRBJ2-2	CASSSVTAVNTGELFF	TGTGCCAGCAGCTCGGTGACAGCCGTGAACACCGGGGAGCTGTTTTTT
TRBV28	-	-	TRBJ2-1	CASSSRLEQFF	TGTGCCAGCAGTTCTCGACTTGAGCAGTTCTTC
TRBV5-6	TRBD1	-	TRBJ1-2	CASSATGGGGYTF	TGTGCCAGCAGCGCAACAGGGGGCGGCGGCTACACCTTC
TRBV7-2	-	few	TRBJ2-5	CASSLAPTEVRQTQYF	TGTGCCAGCAGCTTAGCACCGACAGAGGTTCGGCAGACCCAGTACTTC
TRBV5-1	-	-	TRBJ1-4	CASSSDHRASEKLFF	TGCGCCAGCAGCTCCGATCATCGGGCCTCTGAAAAACTGTTTTTT
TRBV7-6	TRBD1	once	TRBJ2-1	CASSPDRAVGNEQFF	TGTGCCAGCAGCCCAGACAGGGCGGTCGGCAATGAGCAGTTCTTC
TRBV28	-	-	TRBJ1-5	CASSPANQPQHF	TGTGCCAGCAGTCCAGCCAATCAGCCCCAGCATTTT
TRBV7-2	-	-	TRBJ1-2	CASSPTGREGYTF	TGTGCCAGCAGCCCCACGGGGAGGGAGGGCTACACCTTC